The 6 T cell receptor beta chains below were found in one sample sequenced in a study of PD-1 blockade in classical Hodgkin lymphoma. The protocol was immunoSEQ multiplex PCR, while the TCRdb copy is restricted to in-frame clones and leaves out a portion. This sample has 66,000 or so clones; 71% occur once, and the top ten carry about 9.1%. Autologous stem cell transplantation was followed by relapse in every patient, and brentuximab vedotin exposure varied. Sample: peripheral blood mononuclear cells (PBMCs), taken before the second cycle of nivolumab. The receptors derive from a human donor with classical Hodgkin lymphoma.

The chain combines TRBV27 with TRBJ1-2, with D possibly TRBD1 on 6 matching bases. The CDR3 runs 13 residues. Per the germline V gene, CDR1 is MNHEY and CDR2 is SMNVEV (reference sequence). Trimming cost V 5 bases and J 6 bases, with 13 bases left between them. The CDR3 DNA follows: TGTGCCAGCAGTCTAGGGACAAATAATGGCTACACCTTC. This translates into CASSLGTNNGYTF.

This clone was observed once. The J gene is TRBJ2-1, the V gene TRBV27, with D tentatively TRBD1 (5 bases). Germline V gene data show CDR1 as MNHEY and CDR2 as SMNVEV (reference sequence). CDR3 length equals 14 residues. With 5 bases removed from V and 4 bases from J, the gap between germline ends came to 12 bases. Here the CDR3 DNA reads TGTGCCAGCAGTCCTAGACAGAGTTACAATGAGCAGTTCTTC. Translating gives CASSPRQSYNEQFF.

V gene TRBV19 combines with J gene TRBJ1-2, with TRBD1 identical over 9 bases. The CDR3 has 14 residues. CDR1 is LNHDA, CDR2 SQIVND, per germline (reference sequence). The V and J ends lost 5 bases and 4 bases, in that order; junction bases with no gene match: 5. CDR3 nucleotides: TGTGCCAGTAGTGCCGGGACAGGGTTCTATGGCTACACCTTC. It specifies CASSAGTGFYGYTF.

The chain joins TRBV5-1 to TRBJ2-1; TRBD1 matches 8 bases. The CDR3 is made up of 14 amino acids. The V gene end was trimmed by 4 bases and the J gene end by 6 bases; junction bases not matched to a gene: 6. Germline V gives CDR1 SGHRS, CDR2 YFSETQ. The CDR3 sequence: CASSPGQGGNEQFF. Written as DNA, the CDR3 is TGCGCCAGCAGCCCCGGACAGGGTGGCAATGAGCAGTTCTTC.

The V gene is TRBV7-3, the J gene TRBJ2-7; 10 bases line up with TRBD1. The CDR3 has 18 amino acids. Germline CDR1 reads SGHTA; CDR2 reads FQGTGA. V lost 8 bases and J lost 2; bases outside the gene matches: 18. The CDR3 coding sequence is TGTGCCAGCTCCCCGAACCCGGGACAGGGGCCCACGCCCTACGAGCAGTACTTC. Its protein product is CASSPNPGQGPTPYEQYF.

The gene calls are TRBV29-1 and TRBJ2-5; tentative D call: TRBD1 (6 bases). CDR1 and CDR2 (germline): SQVTM, ANQGSEA. Deletions cut 4 bases from V and 4 bases from J, with 7 bases between. The CDR3 has 11 residues. CDR3 bases: TGCAGCGTTGTACAGGGAGAGACCCAGTACTTC. It specifies CSVVQGETQYF.